This TCR beta chain was observed in a study of blood T cell repertoires in COVID-19. At the level of the study: PBMCs, B-cell-depleted T cells, or T cells were the source of the cDNA or gDNA that made up the material.

There are 16 residues in the CDR3. V shed 5 bases, J shed 0 bases, and the junction held 7 bases outside the gene matches. Germline CDR1 and CDR2: LNHDA and SQIVND (reference sequence). Original methodology: Reference gene primer amplification yielded estimated nucleated cell counts. Profiled with immunoSEQ multiplex PCR; TCRdb holds only in-frame clones, not every one. For V, J and clone size, that table is used; D and trimming come from the DNA. The sample carries over 130,000 clones, approximately 88% recorded once. This clonotype originated in a man in his 60s with active or convalescent COVID-19. J is TRBJ2-7 and V is TRBV19; 10 positions match TRBD2. The material sequenced was peripheral blood. This CDR3 reads CASSLSWTSGSYEQYF. The CDR3 DNA reads TGTGCCAGTAGTTTATCATGGACTAGCGGCTCCTACGAGCAGTACTTC. The whole variable domain, filled in from reference TRBV19 and TRBJ2-7, reads DGGITQSPKYLFRKEGQNVTLSCEQNLNHDAMYWYRQDPGQGLRLIYYSQIVNDFQKGDIAEGYSVSREKKESFPLTVTSAQKNPTAFYLCASSLSWTSGSYEQYFGPGTRLTVT.